Below are 32 T cell receptor beta chains sequenced from a single sample in a study of T-cell memory formation after mild COVID-19. A single record per CDR3 protein comes from TCRdb applying MiXCR to the 5' RACE reads. The sample yields roughly 200,000 distinct CDR3 sequences, about 20% seen once. Sequencing was done on a sample of PBMCs or a T cell subset sorted from them (not recorded which). Every receptor here comes from an adult woman who had mild COVID-19 (a few samples of this study predate the infection). Cell type and time point are not known.

V gene TRBV4-1 combines with J gene TRBJ1-5; D might be TRBD1 (5 bases). Trimming stripped 0 bases from V and 3 bases from J, with 9 bases between. The CDR3 is 15 residues long. Germline CDR1 reads MGHRA; CDR2 reads YSYEKL. The CDR3 loop reads CASSQDAGYNQPQHF. The CDR3 DNA is TGCGCCAGCAGCCAAGATGCAGGGTACAATCAGCCCCAGCATTTT.

A few counts support this clonotype. The chain couples TRBV12-3 or TRBV12-4 to TRBJ2-1, with D possibly matching TRBD1 (5 bases). Trimming took off 7 bases at V and 7 bases at J, with 14 bases between the two ends. The CDR3 has 13 residues. CDR3 amino acids: CASTPGQNNEQFF. The CDR3 nucleotides read TGTGCCAGCACGCCAGGGCAGAATAATGAGCAGTTCTTC.

The rearrangement links TRBV5-1 to TRBJ2-7; D is perhaps TRBD2 (6 bases). Germline CDR1 reads SGHRS; CDR2 reads YFSETQ. V dropped 4 bases and J dropped 2 bases, with 16 bases sitting between them. The CDR3 is 15 amino acids. CDR3 residues: CASSAYSGGPYEQYF. CDR3 nucleotide sequence: TGCGCCAGCAGCGCCTATAGCGGAGGACCCTACGAGCAGTACTTC.

This clonotype was counted a single time. The gene calls are TRBV7-9 and TRBJ1-6; 8 bases match TRBD1. There are 14 residues in the CDR3. V trimming: 5 bases; J trimming: 15 bases; junction bases outside the gene matches: 12. Per germline, CDR1 SEHNR and CDR2 FQNEAQ (reference sequence). CDR3 sequence (DNA): TGTGCCAGCAGCGGGAGTGGACAGGGATGGGACCTCCACTTT. It codes for CASSGSGQGWDLHF.

The table lists this clonotype with a few counts. This chain links TRBV5-1 with TRBJ2-5; a possible D gene is TRBD1 (5 bases). Trimming stripped 4 bases from V and 5 bases from J, with 18 bases between. The CDR3 spans 15 residues. Germline CDR1 reads SGHRS; CDR2 reads YFSETQ. CDR3 loop: CASSPDSSLGETQYF. CDR3 bases: TGCGCCAGCAGCCCCGACAGCTCCCTGGGGGAGACCCAGTACTTC.

The J gene is TRBJ1-6, the V gene TRBV30, with D possibly being TRBD1 (6 bases). The germline gives CDR1 GTSNPN, CDR2 SVGIG (reference sequence). This CDR3 is 14 amino acids long. Trimming pared 4 bases from V and 5 bases from J, leaving 12 bases between. The DNA for the CDR3 is TGTGCCTGGACCGTGAACAGGGATAATTCACCCCTCCACTTT. Its translation: CAWTVNRDNSPLHF.

The chain combines TRBV6-5 with TRBJ2-5, with D perhaps TRBD1 or TRBD2 (6 bases each). V was shortened by 6 bases and J by 2 bases, with 13 bases between the two germline ends. The CDR3 is 14 residues long. Germline V gene lookup returns CDR1 MNHEY and CDR2 SVGAGI. The CDR3 spells CASRDRGRQETQYF. The CDR3 DNA sequence: TGTGCCAGCAGGGATCGGGGGCGGCAAGAGACCCAGTACTTC.

The sample holds a few counts of this clonotype. J is TRBJ2-7 and V is TRBV13; 10 bases map to TRBD2. Trimming removed 5 bases from V and 0 bases from J; junction bases left unmatched: 4. CDR3 length: 15 amino acids. Germline CDR1 is PRHDT and CDR2 is FYEKMQ (reference sequence). The CDR3 DNA follows: TGTGCCAGCAGCATCCTAGCGGGGGCCTCCTACGAGCAGTACTTC. Its protein product is CASSILAGASYEQYF. Supplemented by reference TRBV13 and TRBJ2-7, the full variable domain reads AAGVIQSPRHLIKEKRETATLKCYPIPRHDTVYWYQQGPGQDPQFLISFYEKMQSDKGSIPDRFSAQQFSDYHSELNMSSLELGDSALYFCASSILAGASYEQYFGPGTRLTVT.

This chain links TRBV12-3 or TRBV12-4 with TRBJ2-7; a weak D match, TRBD2 (6 bases). V lost 6 bases and J lost 6, with 18 bases in between. The CDR3 is 14 residues long. CDR3 loop: CASSLTEGRTEQYF. The CDR3 DNA reads TGTGCCAGCAGCCTCACGGAGGGTCGCACCGAGCAGTACTTC.

The J gene is TRBJ1-2, the V gene TRBV12-3 or TRBV12-4; 8 nucleotides line up with TRBD1. The CDR3 has 14 amino acids. V was clipped by 8 bases and J by 8 bases; unmatched bases: 13. The CDR3 here is CASGFIQGASGYTF. Here the CDR3 DNA reads TGTGCCAGCGGATTCATCCAGGGGGCTAGCGGCTACACCTTC.

This clonotype showed up just a few times. The rearrangement uses TRBV7-6 and TRBJ2-7; D perhaps matches TRBD2 (7 bases). Germline lookup yields CDR1 SGHVS and CDR2 FNYEAQ. Trimming cost V 5 bases and J 1 base, with 9 bases left between them. The CDR3 is 13 residues long. Written as DNA, the CDR3 is TGTGCCAGCAGCCGGGGGGCTTCCTACGAGCAGTACTTC. It translates to CASSRGASYEQYF.

The chain joins TRBV29-1 to TRBJ1-1; 7 nucleotides line up with TRBD1. With V trimmed by 5 bases and J by 2 bases, 5 bases remained unmatched. Germline V gene lookup returns CDR1 SQVTM and CDR2 ANQGSEA. The CDR3 is made up of 13 amino acids. CDR3 sequence reads: CSVTGTVNTEAFF. The CDR3 nucleotides are TGCAGCGTTACCGGGACAGTAAACACTGAAGCTTTCTTT.

The chain has TRBV4-1 and TRBJ2-1; TRBD2 might be the D (5 bases). The CDR3 spans 14 residues. V was pared by 1 base and J by 7 bases, with 11 bases between. Germline loops: CDR1 MGHRA, CDR2 YSYEKL. CDR3 in amino acids: CASSQALAGNEQFF. CDR3 sequence (DNA): TGCGCCAGCAGCCAAGCCCTAGCCGGGAATGAGCAGTTCTTC.

The V and J genes are TRBV6-5 and TRBJ2-1, with unresolved D. The V gene lost 5 bases and the J gene lost 0 bases, with 14 bases spanning the gap. The CDR3 runs to 16 residues. Germline-derived CDR1 and CDR2 are MNHEY and SVGAGI. CDR3 in amino acids: CASSLQTPSSYNEQFF. In DNA form, the CDR3 reads TGTGCCAGCAGTCTACAGACTCCCAGCTCCTACAATGAGCAGTTCTTC.

This clonotype was counted between two and nine times. The genes are TRBV29-1 and TRBJ2-5; 8 bases are shared with TRBD1. This CDR3 contains 14 residues. From germline, CDR1 is SQVTM and CDR2 ANQGSEA. The ends lost 5 bases at V and 2 bases at J; junction bases unmatched: 7. The CDR3, as DNA: TGCAGCGTTTCCCCCGGGACAGGACAAGAGACCCAGTACTTC. Encoded protein: CSVSPGTGQETQYF.

V usage is TRBV7-9 and J usage is TRBJ2-7; possible D gene TRBD2, 5 bases. The germline V gene encodes CDR1 SEHNR and CDR2 FQNEAQ (reference sequence). Between the trimmed V and J ends, which lost 7 bases and 0 bases, there was a span of 13 bases. The CDR3 length is 14 residues. The CDR3 DNA is TGTGCCAGCATGGAGGAGGAGGTCTCCTACGAGCAGTACTTC. Its translation is CASMEEEVSYEQYF. The variable domain in full, with the rest retrieved from reference TRBV7-9 and TRBJ2-7, is DTGVSQNPRHKITKRGQNVTFRCDPISEHNRLYWYRQTLGQGPEFLTYFQNEAQLEKSRLLSDRFSAERPKGSFSTLEIQRTEQGDSAMYLCASMEEEVSYEQYFGPGTRLTVT.

The chain carries TRBV18 and TRBJ2-1, with 8 bases aligning to TRBD1. The CDR3 runs 16 residues. Germline V gene data show CDR1 as KGHSH and CDR2 as LQKENI. After removal of 3 bases from V and 4 bases from J, the junction contained 8 bases not matched to a gene. In nucleotides, the CDR3 is TGTGCCAGCTCACCGACAGGGGCCGGTGGGTACAATGAGCAGTTCTTC. It translates to CASSPTGAGGYNEQFF.

This clonotype occurred a few times. The chain has TRBV6-1 and TRBJ2-1; 11 nucleotides match TRBD2. CDR1 MNHNS and CDR2 SASEGT come from the germline V gene. The CDR3 has 18 amino acids. The V gene end was trimmed by 2 bases and the J gene end by 6 bases; junction bases not matched to a gene: 12. This CDR3 reads CASSELYLAGGHVNEQFF. The CDR3 coding sequence is TGTGCCAGCAGTGAACTTTATCTAGCGGGGGGCCACGTCAATGAGCAGTTCTTC.

The rearrangement uses TRBV20-1 and TRBJ2-1; D is perhaps TRBD2 (5 bases). The CDR3 contains 14 residues. The V gene lost 5 bases and the J gene lost 0 bases, with 11 bases spanning the gap. Germline CDR1 reads DFQATT; CDR2 reads SNEGSKA (reference sequence). The CDR3 loop is CSASRGSSYNEQFF. Written as DNA, the CDR3 is TGCAGTGCTTCCCGGGGTAGCTCCTACAATGAGCAGTTCTTC.

The rearrangement uses TRBV7-8 and TRBJ2-5; 10 nucleotides agree with TRBD2. This CDR3 is 17 amino acids long. Germline V gives CDR1 SGHVS, CDR2 FQNEAQ. V dropped 6 bases and J dropped 1; count of bases not matched to a gene: 11. The CDR3 DNA reads as TGTGCCAGCAGACCATCCCCTAGCGGGGGTTTCCAAGAGACCCAGTACTTC. Translated, it gives CASRPSPSGGFQETQYF.

The chain has TRBV20-1 and TRBJ2-3, with D possibly matching TRBD2 (6 bases). The germline V and J ends were trimmed by 6 bases and 3 bases, with 16 bases remaining between them. The germline gives CDR1 DFQATT, CDR2 SNEGSKA (reference sequence). There are 14 residues in the CDR3. The CDR3, as DNA: TGCAGTGCCACCCTAGCGTTTTCTACAGATACGCAGTATTTT. Translating it yields CSATLAFSTDTQYF.

The gene calls are TRBV7-9 and TRBJ2-1; 7 bases are shared with TRBD1. The germline gives CDR1 SEHNR, CDR2 FQNEAQ (reference sequence). This CDR3 contains 16 residues. V trimming: 5 bases; J trimming: 3 bases; junction bases outside the gene matches: 10. CDR3 sequence reads: CASSLEQGSSYNEQFF. CDR3 coding DNA: TGTGCCAGCAGCCTCGAACAGGGGTCTAGCTACAATGAGCAGTTCTTC.

This clonotype was seen only once. The chain combines TRBV2 with TRBJ1-1, with D perhaps TRBD1 (5 bases). In germline, CDR1 is SNHLY, CDR2 FYNNEI. Trimming took off 7 bases at V and 7 bases at J, with 13 bases between the two ends. The CDR3 sequence is 12 residues long. CDR3 region: CASIYGTFEAFF. In DNA, the CDR3 is TGTGCCAGCATCTACGGGACTTTTGAAGCTTTCTTT.

Comment on this clonotype: Relative to the germline gene, one junction end is altered; a read error may explain this. V and J are TRBV29-1 and TRBJ2-7; D is perhaps TRBD1 or TRBD2 (5 bases each). The CDR3 covers 14 residues. Germline V gives CDR1 SQVTM, CDR2 ANQGSEA. In DNA, the CDR3 is TGCAGCGTTGAAGAGGCGGGTGCCGGGACCGAGGAGTACTTC. Residues: CSVEEAGAGTEEYF.

There are a few counts of this clonotype. The chain carries TRBV29-1 and TRBJ2-1; 7 nucleotides line up with TRBD1. This CDR3 spans 15 amino acids. V lost 6 bases and J lost 3; bases outside the gene matches: 11. Germline CDR1 SQVTM, CDR2 ANQGSEA. The DNA of the CDR3 is TGCAGCGTGCCAAGGGGGCTTGGGGTCTACAATGAGCAGTTCTTC. Protein: CSVPRGLGVYNEQFF.

V and J are TRBV7-9 and TRBJ2-6, with D hard to call. Per the germline V gene, CDR1 is SEHNR and CDR2 is FQNEAQ (reference sequence). The germline V and J ends were trimmed by 1 base and 1 base, with 14 bases remaining between them. The CDR3 has 18 amino acids. CDR3: CASSLEGTVRSGANVLTF. CDR3 bases: TGTGCCAGCAGCTTAGAAGGCACAGTGAGATCTGGGGCCAACGTCCTGACTTTC.

This clonotype was detected only a few times. The gene calls are TRBV12-3 or TRBV12-4 and TRBJ2-3, with D tentatively TRBD1 (5 bases). This CDR3 is 15 amino acids long. V was clipped by 6 bases and J by 10 bases, with 23 bases between them. The CDR3 bases are TGTGCCAGCAGCCCCAGTCCTACGGCACCCAGGGCGCAGTATTTT. As protein: CASSPSPTAPRAQYF.

The chain uses TRBV7-2 and TRBJ2-7, with 9 bases matching TRBD2. CDR3 length equals 15 residues. Trimming removed 4 bases from V and 5 bases from J; junction bases left unmatched: 9. In germline, CDR1 is SGHTA, CDR2 FQGNSA. This chain's CDR3 is CASSSPAGGLNEQYF. CDR3 DNA: TGTGCCAGCAGCTCCCCAGCGGGAGGACTGAACGAGCAGTACTTC.

The chain couples TRBV14 to TRBJ2-7; TRBD2 matches 10 bases. V gave up 0 bases and J gave up 5 bases; unmatched junction bases: 7. Germline assignment: CDR1 SGHDN and CDR2 FVKESK. The CDR3 contains 16 residues. The CDR3: CASSQDGSSGRNEQYF. In nucleotides, the CDR3 is TGTGCCAGCAGCCAAGATGGTAGTAGCGGGAGGAACGAGCAGTACTTC.

The rearrangement joins TRBV20-1 to TRBJ2-3, with TRBD2 matching over 11 bases. The V and J ends lost 5 bases and 6 bases, in that order; junction bases with no gene match: 16. CDR1 DFQATT and CDR2 SNEGSKA come from the germline V gene (reference sequence). The CDR3 has 17 residues. Here the CDR3 reads CSAQILQLAGAADTQYF. The CDR3 DNA is TGCAGTGCTCAGATCCTCCAACTAGCGGGGGCTGCGGATACGCAGTATTTT.

The V and J genes are TRBV27 and TRBJ2-2; D gene unclear. Trimming pared 8 bases from V and 4 bases from J, leaving 8 bases between. The CDR3 length is 12 residues. Germline CDR1 and CDR2: MNHEY and SMNVEV (reference sequence). The CDR3 DNA follows: TGTGCCAGCCAAACTTTCACCGGGGAGCTGTTTTTT. This gives the protein CASQTFTGELFF.

The CDR3 nucleotides read TGTGCCATCAGTGATCTACCTAGGGACCGACCCCGGGAGACCCAGTACTTC. It encodes CAISDLPRDRPRETQYF. The chain employs TRBV10-3 and TRBJ2-5; D tentatively reads TRBD1 or TRBD2 (5 bases each). Germline V lookup: CDR1 ENHRY, CDR2 SYGVKD. The CDR3 has 17 residues. V lost 3 bases, J lost 5 bases, and 22 bases lay in between.